What follows are 12 T cell receptor beta chains derived from one specimen sequenced in a study of T cell clonality in common variable immunodeficiency. The antigens for these receptors are not known. General observations from the study: Fewer deletions and N-nucleotide insertions were reportedly seen in common variable immunodeficiency TCR beta sequences.

Profiling relied on immunoSEQ multiplex PCR, and the TCRdb table lists in-frame clones only, not all of them. Observed are around 14,000 clones, no singletons, with the top ten taking under 10%. The sequenced material came from peripheral blood mononuclear cells. The receptors were sampled from a human donor with common variable immunodeficiency.

Turning to this clone: The CDR3 goes on 3 residues after the read ends, and that part is filled in from the germline J gene. The V call is TRBV18, the J call TRBJ1-2; possible D gene TRBD1, 6 bases. This CDR3 is built from 13 residues. Trimming removed 2 bases from V and 6 bases from J, with 10 bases in between. CDR1 and CDR2 from the germline V gene are KGHSH and LQKENI. The part of the CDR3 DNA that was read is TGTGCCAGCTCACCAGGGGGCCTCAATGGC. This gives the protein CASSPGGLNG. The CDR3 as a whole reads CASSPGGLNGYTF.

Of note for this clone: Read data end 3 residues before the CDR3 end; the end is taken from the germline J gene. The V gene is TRBV5-3, the J gene TRBJ1-1; 8 nucleotides match TRBD1. TRBV5-3 is sorted into the ORF group, with uncertain function. With V trimmed by 2 bases and J by 1 base, 7 bases remained unmatched. The CDR3 has 16 amino acids. This chain's CDR3 is CARSFGGQEKNTEAFF. Incomplete CDR3 DNA: TGTGCCAGAAGCTTTGGGGGACAGGAGAAGAACACTGAA.

This clone turned up a few times. The read finishes 3 residues shy of the CDR3 end, and the germline J gene is used to complete it. The chain recombines TRBV18 with TRBJ2-6; no reliable D call. The V end lost 4 bases, the J end lost 6 bases, and 13 bases lay between the germline ends. The germline V gene encodes CDR1 KGHSH and CDR2 LQKENI. The CDR3 extends over 15 amino acids. The CDR3 sequence: CASSRSGASANVLTF. The part of the CDR3 DNA that was read is TGTGCCAGCTCACGCTCAGGTGCCTCGGCCAACGTC.

In its sample, this clone was seen a few times. The read terminates 3 residues before the CDR3 end, so the remaining end is supplied by the germline J gene. The chain couples TRBV7-6 to TRBJ2-5; the match to TRBD2 covers 12 bases. Germline lookup yields CDR1 SGHVS and CDR2 FNYEAQ. The CDR3 sequence is 16 residues long. The J segment lost 4 bases and the V segment lost 1 base, leaving 4 bases of the junction unmatched. This chain's CDR3 is CASSLDGLAGLETQYF. The sequenced CDR3 bases are TGTGCCAGCAGCTTAGATGGACTAGCGGGGCTAGAGACC. Full variable domain (remainder filled in from reference TRBV7-6 and TRBJ2-5): GAGVSQSPRYKVTKRGQDVALRCDPISGHVSLYWYRQALGQGPEFLTYFNYEAQQDKSGLPNDRFSAERPEGSISTLTIQRTEQRDSAMYRCASSLDGLAGLETQYFGPGTRLLVL.

Regarding this clone: The read ends 3 residues early relative to the CDR3; the germline J gene fills the gap. The gene calls are TRBV7-9 and TRBJ2-7; D is ambiguous. The V end was cut by 0 bases, the J end by 0 bases, with 6 bases between. Germline V lookup: CDR1 SEHNR, CDR2 FQNEAQ (reference sequence). The CDR3 runs 14 residues. The sequenced part of the CDR3 DNA is TGTGCCAGCAGCTTAGCACAGACCTCCTACGAG. The encoded protein is CASSLAQTSYE. The whole CDR3 sequence is CASSLAQTSYEQYF.

As to this clone: From the germline J gene comes the end of the CDR3, since the read stops 3 residues before it. The chain joins TRBV30 to TRBJ1-6; the D gene is possibly TRBD1 (5 bases). V lost 3 bases and J lost 7, with 7 bases in between. CDR1 and CDR2 (germline): GTSNPN, SVGIG (reference sequence). CDR3 length: 12 residues. The part of the CDR3 DNA that was read is TGTGCCTGGAGCAGGACAAATTCACCC. This gives the protein CAWSRTNSP. The CDR3 reads in full as CAWSRTNSPLHF.

This clone was seen a few times. The read ends 3 residues early relative to the CDR3; the germline J gene fills the gap. The chain is built from TRBV7-3 and TRBJ2-3; 8 bases are a match to TRBD2. The CDR3 loop spans 16 amino acids. CDR1 and CDR2 (germline): SGHTA, FQGTGA. V shed 1 base, J shed 0 bases, and the junction held 3 bases outside the gene matches. The CDR3 here is CASSLMSGGSTDTQYF. Partial CDR3 DNA: TGTGCCAGCAGCTTAATGAGCGGGGGAAGCACAGATACG.

With respect to this clone: Read coverage stops 3 residues before the CDR3 terminus; the germline J gene supplies the remainder. This chain joins TRBV19 and TRBJ1-5; 7 nucleotides align to TRBD1. The CDR3 contains 15 residues. V shed 5 bases and J 4 bases; nucleotides not matched to a gene: 8. Germline CDR1 LNHDA, CDR2 SQIVND (reference sequence). CDR3 amino acids: CASSGETGWNQPQHF. CDR3 DNA (partial): TGTGCCAGTAGTGGGGAGACAGGGTGGAATCAGCCC.

Only a few counts were recorded for this clone. The sequence runs out 3 residues before the end of the CDR3; the remainder is reconstructed from the germline J gene. V is TRBV19 and J is TRBJ1-2, with TRBD1 matching 8 bases. The CDR3 is made up of 15 amino acids. Trimming cost V 2 bases and J 7 bases; bases outside gene matches: 9. Germline V gives CDR1 LNHDA, CDR2 SQIVND (reference sequence). The CDR3 sequence: CASSISRQGAFGYTF. The CDR3 bases that were read are TGTGCCAGTAGTATAAGTCGGCAGGGGGCTTTTGGC.

This clone has just a few counts. The CDR3 is cut off 3 residues early in the read; its end comes from the germline J gene. The rearrangement uses TRBV18 and TRBJ2-7; maybe TRBD1 (6 bases). Looked up from germline, CDR1 is KGHSH and CDR2 is LQKENI. The V gene lost 8 bases and the J gene lost 0 bases, with 14 bases spanning the gap. This CDR3 contains 14 residues. This chain's CDR3 is CASTTGGTSYEQYF. Partial CDR3 DNA: TGTGCCAGCACGACAGGTGGGACCTCCTACGAG.

A note on this clone: The read halts 3 residues ahead of the CDR3 end, with the missing end drawn from the germline J gene. The rearrangement joins TRBV18 to TRBJ2-4; no clear D gene. Germline V lookup: CDR1 KGHSH, CDR2 LQKENI. CDR3 length equals 15 residues. Trimming took 4 bases from V and 0 from J, leaving 10 bases between them. CDR3 DNA (partial): TGTGCCAGCTCACTCCTGCAGGTAGCCAAAAACATT. It is translated as CASSLLQVAKNI. The whole CDR3 sequence is CASSLLQVAKNIQYF. Full variable domain (remainder filled in from reference TRBV18 and TRBJ2-4): NAGVMQNPRHLVRRRGQEARLRCSPMKGHSHVYWYRQLPEEGLKFMVYLQKENIIDESGMPKERFSAEFPKEGPSILRIQQVVRGDSAAYFCASSLLQVAKNIQYFGAGTRLSVL.

This clone has at least ten counts. The read ends 3 residues early relative to the CDR3; the germline J gene fills the gap. The chain links TRBV5-6 to TRBJ2-7; the D is unclear. The ends were cut back, 3 bases at V and 2 bases at J, with 3 bases in the middle. The CDR3 sequence is 11 residues long. Per germline, CDR1 SGHDT and CDR2 YYEEEE. Partial CDR3 DNA: TGTGCCAGCAGCTCCACCTACGAG. As protein: CASSSTYE. The full CDR3 is CASSSTYEQYF.